Below, one TCR beta chain is given with its context. This specimen comes from a study of blood T cell repertoires in COVID-19. The data were produced by immunoSEQ multiplex PCR, yet TCRdb's version contains in-frame clones alone and is incomplete. The table has about 98,000 clones, 75% to 85% seen once. The CDR3 is 12 residues long. Trimming shortened V by 5 bases and J by 6 bases, and 8 bases separated the two germline ends. Per the germline V gene, CDR1 is SGHNT and CDR2 is YENEEA. The TCR comes from a man between 65 and 85 years old with acute or convalescent COVID-19. What was sequenced was peripheral blood. The chain uses TRBV11-3 and TRBJ2-1; D might be TRBD1 (5 bases). DNA for the CDR3: TGTGCCAGCAGCCGACAGTCCAATGAGCAGTTCTTC. Amino acids: CASSRQSNEQFF.